Below, 6 T cell receptor beta chains from the same sample are listed, as sequenced in a study of regulatory T cells in long-lasting Graves disease. Time point reported: newly diagnosed GD, antithyroid drugs for less than 3 months. With RNA extracted from PBMCs as input, the TCR library was made. In building TCR beta libraries, iRepertoire HTBI primers were used together with Arm-PCR of CDR3 regions. TCRdb reprocessed the multiplex PCR reads via MiXCR and lists one record per CDR3 protein. The table records about 200,000 distinct CDR3 sequences, around 20% of them present only once. Specimen: peripheral blood mononuclear cells (PBMCs), collected at new diagnosis, from a patient treated with antithyroid drugs. The receptors were sampled from a female donor with Graves disease.

Many counts were recorded for this clonotype. V usage is TRBV7-2 and J usage is TRBJ1-1; D is unclear. The CDR3 totals 16 residues. Germline lookup yields CDR1 SGHTA and CDR2 FQGNSA. Trimming removed 2 bases from V and 0 bases from J, with 13 bases in between. This CDR3 reads CASSLYRAGMNTEAFF. DNA for the CDR3: TGTGCCAGCAGCTTATATCGGGCAGGCATGAACACTGAAGCTTTCTTT. Combining the CDR3 with reference TRBV7-2 and TRBJ1-1 gives the whole variable domain GAGVSQSPSNKVTEKGKDVELRCDPISGHTALYWYRQSLGQGLEFLIYFQGNSAPDKSGLPSDRFSAERTGGSVSTLTIQRTQQEDSAVYLCASSLYRAGMNTEAFFGQGTRLTVV.

This clonotype appeared many times. The junction departs from the called germline gene at one end, perhaps through a read error. V gene TRBV7-7 combines with J gene TRBJ2-5; no reliable D call. The CDR3 spans 13 residues. Germline-derived CDR1 and CDR2 are SSHAT and FNYEAQ (reference sequence). CDR3 sequence (DNA): TGTGCTAGCAGCTCCCTTCTAGGGGAGACCCAGTACTTC. Amino acids: CASSSLLGETQYF.

At least ten counts were recorded for this clonotype. The chain links TRBV11-2 to TRBJ2-7, with D unclear. Trimming took off 0 bases at V and 4 bases at J, with 7 bases between the two ends. Germline loops: CDR1 SGHAT, CDR2 FQNNGV. The CDR3 runs 13 residues. The CDR3 nucleotides read TGTGCCAGCAGCTTAGATCGGTTGTACGAGCAGTACTTC. Translating it yields CASSLDRLYEQYF.

This clonotype came up a few times. Possible read error: a much larger clone is one base away. The CDR3 bases are TGTGCCAGCAGCCTGGGGCCCGAACAAGGAAACGCCATATATTTT. Protein sequence: CASSLGPEQGNAIYF. The chain uses TRBV11-1 and TRBJ1-3, with a weak D call TRBD1 (5 bases). The CDR3 runs 15 residues. From germline, CDR1 is SGHAT and CDR2 FQDESV (reference sequence).

This clonotype was recorded many times. The chain couples TRBV6-2 or TRBV6-3 to TRBJ1-2; D possibly corresponds to TRBD1 (6 bases). CDR3 length equals 13 residues. Per germline, CDR1 MNHEY and CDR2 SVGEGT. V shed 6 bases and J shed 8 bases, with 16 bases lying between them. CDR3 sequence (DNA): TGTGCCAGCAGCAGAAACAGGGAGGAGGGCTACACCTTC. This encodes CASSRNREEGYTF.

The V call is TRBV7-9, the J call TRBJ1-2; 7 nucleotides match TRBD1. There are 16 residues in the CDR3. V was clipped by 5 bases and J by 8 bases; unmatched bases: 17. The germline V gene has CDR1 SEHNR and CDR2 FQNEAQ (reference sequence). The DNA of the CDR3 is TGTGCCAGCAGCGAGAGGGACAGCTGGTTCGAGTTGGGCTACACCTTC. It is translated as CASSERDSWFELGYTF.